The rows below give T cell receptor beta chains drawn from one sample of a study of cytomegalovirus exposure and HLA in healthy donors. Profiling relied on immunoSEQ multiplex PCR, and the TCRdb table lists in-frame clones only, not all of them. The sample shows about 160,000 clones, about 80% of them seen only once. The material sequenced was PBMCs. The origin of the receptors is a woman between 45 and 65 years old in good health and CMV-seronegative. CDR3s include the opening cysteine and the closing phenylalanine or tryptophan. Fields, in order: clone size, J gene, D gene, V gene, CDR3 length, CDR3 protein, CDR3 DNA. D genes are given only for firm matches. Size tells how often a clone was seen (once, few, many) or the class of an expanded clone, and some rows leave it out.

- | TRBJ2-2 | - | TRBV4-2 | 17 | CASSQVRAGGMIGELFF | TGTGCCAGCAGCCAAGTGAGGGCAGGAGGGATGATCGGGGAGCTGTTTTTT
- | TRBJ2-1 | TRBD2 | TRBV10-2 | 17 | CASSDVGARGGYNEQFF | TGCGCCAGCAGTGATGTCGGCGCCCGGGGGGGATACAATGAGCAGTTCTTC
- | TRBJ1-1 | - | TRBV27 | 16 | CASSLFFETGNTEAFF | TGTGCCAGCAGTTTATTCTTCGAGACAGGCAACACTGAAGCTTTCTTT
- | TRBJ2-1 | - | TRBV6-4 | 16 | CASSEWGGASYNEQFF | TGTGCCAGCAGTGAATGGGGGGGGGCCTCCTACAATGAGCAGTTCTTC
- | TRBJ2-7 | - | TRBV6-5 | 14 | CASSYRDSGYEQYF | TGTGCCAGCAGTTACCGGGACAGCGGGTACGAGCAGTACTTC
once | TRBJ1-3 | - | TRBV15 | 17 | CATSREMRASSGNTIYF | TGTGCCACCAGCAGAGAGATGAGGGCGAGCTCTGGAAACACCATATATTTT
- | TRBJ2-2 | TRBD1 | TRBV5-1 | 15 | CASSSDRANTGELFF | TGCGCCAGCAGCTCCGACAGGGCGAACACCGGGGAGCTGTTTTTT
- | TRBJ1-1 | TRBD1 | TRBV23-1 | 15 | CASSQSRGRGTEAFF | TGCGCCAGCAGTCAATCGAGGGGGCGCGGGACTGAAGCTTTCTTT
- | TRBJ2-7 | TRBD2 | TRBV30 | 14 | CAFTAGGWEFEQYF | TGTGCCTTCACGGCGGGAGGGTGGGAATTCGAGCAGTACTTC
few | TRBJ1-2 | TRBD1 | TRBV27 | 18 | CASSPAGGSALTNYGYTF | TGTGCCAGCAGTCCGGCAGGGGGCTCGGCTCTGACTAACTATGGCTACACCTTC
- | TRBJ2-7 | - | TRBV28 | 16 | CASSLFRGVAHYEQYF | TGTGCCAGCAGCCTATTCAGGGGGGTGGCCCACTACGAGCAGTACTTC